The table lists the clone carrying this T cell receptor (beta chain) with a count of one. The antigen is undetermined. This entry comes from a study of shared clonotypes between healthy human individuals. This CDR3 has 15 amino acids. CDR1 is SEHNR, CDR2 FQNEAQ, per germline (reference sequence). V lost 1 base and J lost 2; bases outside the gene matches: 2. General observations from the study: Exclusively blood specimens were collected; tissue repertoires likely differ. Enrolling few donors narrowed the genetic and exposure-history diversity that was represented.

A deep-level run was used for the assay. The authors split each subset's genomic DNA evenly across several immunoSEQ plates. Assay: immunoSEQ multiplex PCR; the TCRdb copy retains only in-frame clones and omits some. The sample yields some 450,000 clones, roughly three quarters seen once. Material: PBMCs. The origin of this receptor is a woman in her thirties or forties in good health. Some clones in this sample may be carry-over from other donors' samples. V gene TRBV7-9 combines with J gene TRBJ2-3, with 8 bases fitting TRBD2. CDR3 sequence: CASSLGGRFTDTQYF. As DNA, the CDR3 is TGTGCCAGCAGCTTAGGCGGGAGGTTCACAGATACGCAGTATTTT.